This is a list of T cell receptor beta chains from one sample in a study of control samples from healthy donors and cancer patients. Clones were read by immunoSEQ multiplex PCR, and TCRdb kept only the in-frame ones, dropping some. The sample yields about 270,000 clones, roughly four fifths seen once. Sequencing input: PBMCs. The source is a woman in her sixties or seventies with lung cancer. Each CDR3 is given with its conserved first and last residue. A D gene is named only where the DNA matches it firmly. For some rows the clone size is stated as once, few or many, or as a class when expanded; others skip it.

>.|14|TRBJ2-5|TRBD2|TRBV5-1
TGCGCCAGCACTTTTAGCGGGAAAGGCGAGACCCAGTACTTC
CASTFSGKGETQYF
>few|14|TRBJ1-3|.|TRBV30
TGTGCCTGGAGTCCCACAGGTCAATTAAACACCATATATTTT
CAWSPTGQLNTIYF
>.|15|TRBJ1-4|.|TRBV30
TGTGCCTGGACCGACCTTGGTTCAACTAATGAAAAACTGTTTTTT
CAWTDLGSTNEKLFF
>.|15|TRBJ2-3|TRBD2|TRBV2
TGTGCCAGCAGGCGGGTTGCGGGAGTAATAGATACGCAGTATTTT
CASRRVAGVIDTQYF
>.|13|TRBJ1-5|.|TRBV6-6
TGTGCCAGCAGTCCACAAAGCAATCAGCCCCAGCATTTT
CASSPQSNQPQHF
>.|16|TRBJ2-3|TRBD2|TRBV20-1
TGCAGTGCTAGTTCTAGCGGGAGAGACCTCACAGATACGCAGTATTTT
CSASSSGRDLTDTQYF
>.|14|TRBJ2-4|.|TRBV7-9
TGTGCCAGCACCGCTTTAGGGGACGCCGGTGTTCAGTACTTC
CASTALGDAGVQYF
>once|16|TRBJ2-1|TRBD2|TRBV28
TGTGCCAGCAGTTTAGGGCGGGAGGGCATTTCGGTTGAGCAGTTCTTC
CASSLGREGISVEQFF
>.|15|TRBJ2-2|.|TRBV7-9
TGTGCCAGCAGCCTATGGCAGGCGAACACCGGGGAGCTGTTTTTT
CASSLWQANTGELFF
>.|13|TRBJ1-2|.|TRBV27
TGTGCCAGCAGTTTAGATCAAAACTATGGCTACACCTTC
CASSLDQNYGYTF
>.|16|TRBJ2-2|.|TRBV5-1
TGCGCCAGCAGCTTCTCGAGAGGGGGGAACACCGGGGAGCTGTTTTTT
CASSFSRGGNTGELFF
>.|13|TRBJ1-5|.|TRBV7-2
TGTGCCAGCAGCTTGCCGGGTGGTCAGCCCCAGCATTTT
CASSLPGGQPQHF
>.|17|TRBJ1-3|TRBD1|TRBV9
TGTGCCAGCAGCGTAGAGCCCACAGGGGTGGGCGGAAACACCATATATTTT
CASSVEPTGVGGNTIYF
>.|14|TRBJ1-6|.|TRBV6-6
TGTGCCAGCAGTTACGGGCGAGAAACTTCACCCCTCCACTTT
CASSYGRETSPLHF
>.|17|TRBJ2-3|.|TRBV7-6
TGTGCCAGCAGCTTAAACGGTGCGGGTATTAGCACAGATACGCAGTATTTT
CASSLNGAGISTDTQYF
>once|13|TRBJ1-1|.|TRBV11-2
TGTGCCAGCAGCAGGGTTCTCGTGACTGAAGCTTTCTTT
CASSRVLVTEAFF
>.|12|TRBJ1-2|.|TRBV29-1
TGCAGCGTTTCGGACAGTTTTGGTGGCTACACCTTC
CSVSDSFGGYTF
>.|15|TRBJ1-3|.|TRBV7-8
TGTGCCAGCAGCTTAGGGACTCTCTCTGGAAACACCATATATTTT
CASSLGTLSGNTIYF
>.|15|TRBJ1-2|TRBD1|TRBV5-1
TGCGCCAGCAGCTTGGGGACAGGGGATAACTATGGCTACACCTTC
CASSLGTGDNYGYTF
>.|16|TRBJ1-6|.|TRBV28
TGTGCCAGCAGTTCCCCCCTCGGAGGAAGGGATTCACCCCTCCACTTT
CASSSPLGGRDSPLHF
>once|17|TRBJ2-1|TRBD2|TRBV5-1
TGCGCCAGCAGCGGGACTAGCGGGGGCGGGATTCTCGGTGAGCAGTTCTTC
CASSGTSGGGILGEQFF
>.|14|TRBJ2-1|.|TRBV28
TGTGCCAGCAGTCCTCGCCCCCCCTACAATGAGCAGTTCTTC
CASSPRPPYNEQFF
>many|13|TRBJ1-2|.|TRBV3-1/TRBV3-2
TGTGCCAGCAGCCAAGATATGGTGCATGGCTACACCTTC
CASSQDMVHGYTF
>.|14|TRBJ2-3|.|TRBV5-1
TGCGCCAGCAGCTTGTACGGAAGCACAGATACGCAGTATTTT
CASSLYGSTDTQYF
>.|15|TRBJ2-1|.|TRBV9
TGTGCCAGCAGCGTAGCGTGGGGTCCCTACAATGAGCAGTTCTTC
CASSVAWGPYNEQFF
>.|14|TRBJ2-1|.|TRBV7-2
TGTGCCAGCAGCCAACCCCAGGCGTACAATGAGCAGTTCTTC
CASSQPQAYNEQFF
>.|21|TRBJ2-2|.|TRBV21-1
TGTGCCAGCAGCAAAGCCGCGGGGACAGGGGGATTTATGGAAAACACCGGGGAGCTGTTTTTT
CASSKAAGTGGFMENTGELFF
>.|14|TRBJ1-1|TRBD1|TRBV5-4
TGTGCCAGCAGCTTGACGGGACAGGGGGCTGGGGCTTTCTTT
CASSLTGQGAGAFF
>.|13|TRBJ1-1|.|TRBV29-1
TGCAGCGTTGATGAACACATGAACACTGAAGCTTTCTTT
CSVDEHMNTEAFF
>.|16|TRBJ1-3|TRBD1|TRBV23-1
TGCGCCAGCAGTCAATCGTACAGGGGGTCTGGAAACACCATATATTTT
CASSQSYRGSGNTIYF
>.|15|TRBJ2-3|TRBD2|TRBV5-4
TGTGCCAGCAGCCCGACTAGCGGGATAACAGATACGCAGTATTTT
CASSPTSGITDTQYF
>.|12|TRBJ2-7|.|TRBV28
TGTGCCAGCAGTTTGCAGGGCTACGAGCAGTACTTC
CASSLQGYEQYF